Below are 30 T cell receptor beta chains sequenced from a single sample in a study of technical replicates of blood from a few donors (dated by TCRdb to 2017 to 2019). Libraries were built with the immunoSEQ multiplex PCR assay. TCRdb's version of the immuneACCESS table is confined to in-frame rearrangements and falls short of the full clone set. An unresolved V gene accounts for under half of the shortfall where checked; the remainder is of unknown origin. A total of some 80,000 clones appear in this sample, about 97% of them only once. The ten biggest clones cover around 0.2% of the sample. Sample: T cells isolated from PBMCs. Every receptor here comes from a human donor in good health.

V and J are TRBV19 and TRBJ2-7, with D perhaps TRBD1 (6 bases). This CDR3 comprises 16 residues. V lost 2 bases to trimming and J lost 6 bases, with 20 bases between them. The germline V gene encodes CDR1 LNHDA and CDR2 SQIVND (reference sequence). The CDR3 reads CASSITTGQKFGEQYF. The CDR3 DNA reads as TGTGCCAGTAGTATAACGACCGGACAGAAGTTTGGCGAGCAGTACTTC.

The chain carries TRBV14 and TRBJ1-1; 11 bases fit TRBD1. Germline V gene data show CDR1 as SGHDN and CDR2 as FVKESK. The CDR3 is made up of 15 amino acids. Unmatched junction bases numbered 7, after V lost 6 bases and J lost 4 bases. The CDR3: CASSAGQGVRTEAFF. Here the CDR3 DNA reads TGTGCCAGCAGTGCGGGACAGGGGGTGCGCACTGAAGCTTTCTTT.

The chain recombines TRBV27 with TRBJ2-1, with D maybe TRBD1 (6 bases). V shed 4 bases and J shed 6 bases, with 10 bases lying between them. This CDR3 region has 13 residues. Germline V gene data show CDR1 as MNHEY and CDR2 as SMNVEV (reference sequence). CDR3 residues: CASSWGQTNEQFF. The CDR3 DNA reads as TGTGCCAGCAGTTGGGGACAAACCAATGAGCAGTTCTTC.

The V gene is TRBV11-2, the J gene TRBJ2-1; D call uncertain. The CDR3 spans 11 residues. Germline assignment: CDR1 SGHAT and CDR2 FQNNGV. V was pared by 5 bases and J by 7 bases, with 6 bases between. The CDR3 region has the DNA TGTGCCAGCAGCCCCTTAAATGAGCAGTTCTTC. Its protein is CASSPLNEQFF.

The chain joins TRBV6-6 to TRBJ1-5, with 7 nucleotides matching TRBD1. CDR1 and CDR2 from the germline V gene are MNHNY and SVGAGI (reference sequence). V was pared by 0 bases and J by 7 bases, with 6 bases of the junction left unmatched. The CDR3 is made up of 15 amino acids. CDR3: CASSYSDREGQPQHF. CDR3 DNA sequence: TGTGCCAGCAGTTACTCCGACAGGGAAGGCCAGCCCCAGCATTTT.

This chain links TRBV5-6 with TRBJ1-5; 8 bases are a match to TRBD1. Trimming cost V 3 bases and J 2 bases; bases outside gene matches: 7. CDR3 size: 16 residues. Germline lookup yields CDR1 SGHDT and CDR2 YYEEEE. CDR3 in DNA: TGTGCCAGCAGCTCACAGGGGGGCATACGCAATCAGCCCCAGCATTTT. It encodes CASSSQGGIRNQPQHF.

The chain carries TRBV5-6 and TRBJ2-7, with 8 nucleotides matching TRBD2. Germline trimming cut 2 bases from V and 0 bases from J; bases unmatched to any gene: 1. The CDR3 has 14 amino acids. CDR1 is SGHDT and CDR2 is YYEEEE in the germline V gene. The CDR3 loop is CASSFAGGSYEQYF. For the CDR3, the DNA is TGTGCCAGCAGCTTTGCGGGGGGCTCCTACGAGCAGTACTTC.

The gene calls are TRBV15 and TRBJ2-6, with 7 positions matching TRBD1. Germline CDR1 is LNHNV and CDR2 is YYDKDF (reference sequence). V lost 1 base and J lost 6; bases outside the gene matches: 9. This CDR3 is built from 17 residues. In DNA, the CDR3 is TGTGCCACCAGCAGAGGTGACAGGGTTGGGACGGCCAACGTCCTGACTTTC. This encodes CATSRGDRVGTANVLTF.

CDR3 DNA: TGTGCCAGCAGCTTAGATCCACAGGGGGCCGATTATGGCTACACCTTC. It specifies CASSLDPQGADYGYTF. The V call is TRBV11-2, the J call TRBJ1-2, with 9 bases matching TRBD1. The germline CDR1 and CDR2 sequences are SGHAT and FQNNGV. The CDR3 consists of 16 residues. With 0 bases clipped from V and 5 bases from J, the junction kept 7 bases outside the gene matches.

The V call is TRBV4-1, the J call TRBJ1-5; D uncertain. Germline assignment: CDR1 MGHRA and CDR2 YSYEKL. V shed 0 bases and J shed 3 bases, with 9 bases lying between them. CDR3 length: 15 residues. This CDR3 reads CASSQEAFVNQPQHF. CDR3 bases: TGCGCCAGCAGCCAAGAGGCTTTTGTCAATCAGCCCCAGCATTTT.

The gene calls are TRBV2 and TRBJ2-2; D gene unclear. Looked up from germline, CDR1 is SNHLY and CDR2 is FYNNEI. Trimming left V 0 bases short and J 3 bases short, with 11 bases between. This CDR3 has 16 amino acids. The chain's CDR3 is CASSEARNRDTGELFF. For the CDR3, the DNA is TGTGCCAGCAGTGAAGCTAGAAATCGGGACACCGGGGAGCTGTTTTTT.

This clone appeared a few times. V gene TRBV7-2 combines with J gene TRBJ1-5; D is unclear. Germline assignment: CDR1 SGHTA and CDR2 FQGNSA. The CDR3 runs 12 residues. V lost 5 bases and J 4 bases, leaving 6 bases between the germline ends. As DNA, the CDR3 is TGTGCCAGCAGCGAACTTAATCAGCCCCAGCATTTT. It yields the protein CASSELNQPQHF. Together with reference TRBV7-2 and TRBJ1-5, the CDR3 gives the full variable domain: GAGVSQSPSNKVTEKGKDVELRCDPISGHTALYWYRQSLGQGLEFLIYFQGNSAPDKSGLPSDRFSAERTGGSVSTLTIQRTQQEDSAVYLCASSELNQPQHFGDGTRLSIL.

The CDR3 DNA follows: TGTGCCAGCAGCTTACTAGCGGGCACAGATACGCAGTATTTT. Translation gives CASSLLAGTDTQYF. The J gene is TRBJ2-3, the V gene TRBV13; 7 bases fit TRBD2. J was trimmed by 1 base and V by 2 bases; bases with no gene match: 0. The CDR3 is 14 amino acids. Germline CDR1 PRHDT, CDR2 FYEKMQ (reference sequence).

The chain joins TRBV5-4 to TRBJ2-5, with D possibly TRBD2 on 5 matching bases. With 1 base removed from V and 3 bases from J, the gap between germline ends came to 10 bases. The CDR3 extends over 14 amino acids. The germline V gene encodes CDR1 SGHNT and CDR2 YYREEE (reference sequence). CDR3 bases: TGTGCCAGCAGCTTGCAGGCGGGCGAAGAGACCCAGTACTTC. Its protein product is CASSLQAGEETQYF.

V usage is TRBV9 and J usage is TRBJ2-5, with TRBD1 matching over 8 bases. CDR3 size: 15 residues. The junction had 9 bases not matched to a gene; V was cut back by 4 bases and J by 4 bases. Germline CDR1 and CDR2: SGDLS and YYNGEE. The CDR3 DNA follows: TGTGCCAGCAGCCCCGGACAGGGACGGTCAGAGACCCAGTACTTC. It yields the protein CASSPGQGRSETQYF.

V gene TRBV28 combines with J gene TRBJ2-1; D not resolved. The CDR3 length is 16 residues. The germline V gene encodes CDR1 MDHEN and CDR2 SYDVKM. Between the trimmed V and J ends, which lost 5 bases and 0 bases, there was a span of 14 bases. DNA of the CDR3: TGTGCCAGCAGTGCCTCTAGTGGTAGCTCCTACAATGAGCAGTTCTTC. This codes for CASSASSGSSYNEQFF. Full variable domain (outside the CDR3, taken from reference TRBV28 and TRBJ2-1): DVKVTQSSRYLVKRTGEKVFLECVQDMDHENMFWYRQDPGLGLRLIYFSYDVKMKEKGDIPEGYSVSREKKERFSLILESASTNQTSMYLCASSASSGSSYNEQFFGPGTRLTVL.

The V and J genes are TRBV14 and TRBJ1-5, with TRBD1 matching over 10 bases. In germline, CDR1 is SGHDN, CDR2 FVKESK. The CDR3 sequence is 14 residues long. The ends lost 5 bases at V and 6 bases at J; junction bases unmatched: 4. CDR3 sequence: CASSLTGGGQPQHF. The CDR3 coding sequence is TGTGCCAGCAGCTTGACAGGGGGCGGTCAGCCCCAGCATTTT.

In its sample, this clone was seen once. This chain joins TRBV9 and TRBJ1-2; D call uncertain. Trimming shortened V by 0 bases and J by 0 bases, and 6 bases separated the two germline ends. Germline CDR1 reads SGDLS; CDR2 reads YYNGEE. The CDR3 extends over 14 amino acids. The DNA for the CDR3 is TGTGCCAGCAGCGTAGGGCAGGCTAACTATGGCTACACCTTC. This codes for CASSVGQANYGYTF. The full variable domain, in which reference TRBV9 and TRBJ1-2 provide the parts outside the CDR3, is DSGVTQTPKHLITATGQRVTLRCSPRSGDLSVYWYQQSLDQGLQFLIQYYNGEERAKGNILERFSAQQFPDLHSELNLSSLELGDSALYFCASSVGQANYGYTFGSGTRLTVV.

This chain connects TRBV13 to TRBJ2-3; the D gene is possibly TRBD2 (6 bases). Germline-derived CDR1 and CDR2 are PRHDT and FYEKMQ (reference sequence). The V and J ends lost 7 bases and 0 bases respectively, with 17 bases between them. The CDR3 is 16 residues long. CDR3 sequence (DNA): TGTGCCAGCACCAAATCGCGGGAAGGGAGCACAGATACGCAGTATTTT. Amino acid sequence: CASTKSREGSTDTQYF.

The chain is built from TRBV5-1 and TRBJ2-5, with TRBD1 as a possible D gene (6 bases). V lost 4 bases to trimming and J lost 4 bases, with 17 bases between them. Germline values: CDR1 SGHRS, CDR2 YFSETQ. The CDR3 extends over 15 amino acids. The CDR3 here is CASSRNPRGRETQYF. For the CDR3, the DNA is TGCGCCAGCAGCCGTAATCCCAGGGGACGAGAGACCCAGTACTTC.

The chain has TRBV6-1 and TRBJ1-5, with D unclear. The CDR3 length is 14 residues. Germline assignment: CDR1 MNHNS and CDR2 SASEGT. The V gene lost 3 bases and the J gene lost 3 bases, with 9 bases spanning the gap. The CDR3 coding sequence is TGTGCCAGCAGTGACAGCGATTACAATCAGCCCCAGCATTTT. Translating it yields CASSDSDYNQPQHF.

The chain links TRBV5-1 to TRBJ1-1, with D possibly being TRBD1 (5 bases). Germline V gives CDR1 SGHRS, CDR2 YFSETQ. V was trimmed by 4 bases and J by 5 bases, leaving 15 bases between them. The CDR3 consists of 14 residues. CDR3 nucleotides: TGCGCCAGCAGCCCCGCGGGGCGCGGTACTGAAGCTTTCTTT. Its protein product is CASSPAGRGTEAFF. Looking up the rest from reference TRBV5-1 and TRBJ1-1 gives the full variable domain: KAGVTQTPRYLIKTRGQQVTLSCSPISGHRSVSWYQQTPGQGLQFLFEYFSETQRNKGNFPGRFSGRQFSNSRSEMNVSTLELGDSALYLCASSPAGRGTEAFFGQGTRLTVV.

This chain uses TRBV5-5 with TRBJ1-6, with D perhaps matching TRBD1 (5 bases). CDR1 and CDR2 from the germline V gene are SGHKS and YYEKEE (reference sequence). There are 19 residues in the CDR3. V was trimmed by 3 bases and J by 0 bases, leaving 19 bases between them. The CDR3 nucleotides read TGTGCCAGCAGCTCCAGGGACTTCGAATCAGTCTCCTATAATTCACCCCTCCACTTT. Its protein is CASSSRDFESVSYNSPLHF. Complete variable domain (other parts from reference TRBV5-5 and TRBJ1-6): DAGVTQSPTHLIKTRGQQVTLRCSPISGHKSVSWYQQVLGQGPQFIFQYYEKEERGRGNFPDRFSARQFPNYSSELNVNALLLGDSALYLCASSSRDFESVSYNSPLHFGNGTRLTVT.

The chain carries TRBV6-5 and TRBJ2-2; a weak D match, TRBD2 (6 bases). Per germline, CDR1 MNHEY and CDR2 SVGAGI. The CDR3 is 15 residues long. The ends were cut back, 5 bases at V and 1 base at J, with 11 bases in the middle. The CDR3 reads CASSDLGGNTGELFF. CDR3 in DNA: TGTGCCAGCAGTGACTTGGGGGGGAACACCGGGGAGCTGTTTTTT.

CDR3 residues: CASSLRGNGLYEQYF. In DNA, the CDR3 is TGTGCCAGCAGTTTACGGGGGAACGGGCTATACGAGCAGTACTTC. This rearrangement joins TRBV28 to TRBJ2-7; TRBD2 is a possible D gene (6 bases). The V gene's germline CDR1 is MDHEN and CDR2 SYDVKM. V lost 2 bases and J lost 4, with 15 bases in between. This CDR3 has 15 amino acids.

This clone came up once. The chain has TRBV7-8 and TRBJ2-2; TRBD1 is a possible D gene (5 bases). V gave up 4 bases and J gave up 5 bases, with 11 bases separating them. Germline CDR1 SGHVS, CDR2 FQNEAQ. This CDR3 contains 14 residues. CDR3 in amino acids: CASSYDRQTGELFF. The CDR3 region has the DNA TGTGCCAGCAGCTACGACCGACAGACCGGGGAGCTGTTTTTT.

The J gene is TRBJ1-5, the V gene TRBV19; 12 nucleotides agree with TRBD1. J lost 0 bases, V lost 0 bases, and 9 bases had no gene match. CDR3 size: 20 residues. The germline gives CDR1 LNHDA, CDR2 SQIVND (reference sequence). CDR3 region: CASSIDPRDRGPDSNQPQHF. The CDR3 DNA sequence: TGTGCCAGTAGTATAGATCCCCGGGACAGGGGGCCGGATAGCAATCAGCCCCAGCATTTT.

This chain uses TRBV5-4 with TRBJ1-1; no definite D call. Trimming removed 0 bases at V and 4 bases at J, with 4 bases between. The germline V gene encodes CDR1 SGHNT and CDR2 YYREEE (reference sequence). This CDR3 is built from 12 residues. This chain's CDR3 is CASSLVSTEAFF. CDR3 nucleotides: TGTGCCAGCAGCTTGGTCAGCACTGAAGCTTTCTTT.

This clone was picked up one time. This chain uses TRBV29-1 with TRBJ2-3; 7 nucleotides match TRBD1. J lost 1 base, V lost 4 bases, and 5 bases had no gene match. This CDR3 contains 14 residues. Germline lookup yields CDR1 SQVTM and CDR2 ANQGSEA. The CDR3 bases are TGCAGCGTTGTTCGGCAGGGGGGCACAGATACGCAGTATTTT. Translation gives CSVVRQGGTDTQYF.

The rearrangement joins TRBV4-2 to TRBJ2-2; TRBD2 might be the D (6 bases). Trimming pared 1 base from V and 1 base from J, leaving 13 bases between. The CDR3 sequence is 17 residues long. Germline V lookup: CDR1 LGHNA, CDR2 YNFKEQ. The CDR3 DNA sequence: TGTGCCAGCAGCCAAGTGACGGGGGAAGTGAACACCGGGGAGCTGTTTTTT. It translates to CASSQVTGEVNTGELFF.